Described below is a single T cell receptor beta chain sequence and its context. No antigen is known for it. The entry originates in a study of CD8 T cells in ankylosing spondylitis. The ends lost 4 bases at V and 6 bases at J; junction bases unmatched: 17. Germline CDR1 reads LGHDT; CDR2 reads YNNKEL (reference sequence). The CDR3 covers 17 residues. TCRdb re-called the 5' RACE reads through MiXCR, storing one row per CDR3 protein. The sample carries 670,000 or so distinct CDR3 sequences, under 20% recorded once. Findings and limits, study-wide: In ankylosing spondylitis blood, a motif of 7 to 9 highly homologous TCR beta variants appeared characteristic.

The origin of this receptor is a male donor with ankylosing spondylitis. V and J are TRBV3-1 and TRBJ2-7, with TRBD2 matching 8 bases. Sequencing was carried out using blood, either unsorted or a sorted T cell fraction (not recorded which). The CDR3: CASSRGTWGTSQLEQYF. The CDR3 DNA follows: TGTGCCAGCAGCCGCGGAACTTGGGGGACTAGTCAGCTCGAGCAGTACTTC.